This TCR beta chain is drawn from a study of cytomegalovirus exposure and HLA in healthy donors. Overall study findings and caveats: The investigators catalogued 164 TCR beta chains as cytomegalovirus-associated.

On this clone: Its antigen is currently unknown.

PCR employed 60 Vbeta and 13 Jbeta primers. The protocol was immunoSEQ multiplex PCR, while the TCRdb copy is restricted to in-frame clones and leaves out a portion. The sample lists some 94,000 clones; around 77% were seen once. From germline, CDR1 is SGHNT and CDR2 YYREEE (reference sequence). The CDR3 length is 16 residues. V was pared by 1 base and J by 3 bases, with 13 bases between. The chain combines TRBV5-4 with TRBJ1-4; D not resolved. This clonotype originated in a man between 35 and 55 years old in good health and CMV-seronegative. The material sequenced was PBMCs. CDR3 loop: CASSLSRRKSNEKLFF. CDR3 DNA sequence: TGTGCCAGCAGCTTGTCTCGCAGGAAATCTAATGAAAAACTGTTTTTT.